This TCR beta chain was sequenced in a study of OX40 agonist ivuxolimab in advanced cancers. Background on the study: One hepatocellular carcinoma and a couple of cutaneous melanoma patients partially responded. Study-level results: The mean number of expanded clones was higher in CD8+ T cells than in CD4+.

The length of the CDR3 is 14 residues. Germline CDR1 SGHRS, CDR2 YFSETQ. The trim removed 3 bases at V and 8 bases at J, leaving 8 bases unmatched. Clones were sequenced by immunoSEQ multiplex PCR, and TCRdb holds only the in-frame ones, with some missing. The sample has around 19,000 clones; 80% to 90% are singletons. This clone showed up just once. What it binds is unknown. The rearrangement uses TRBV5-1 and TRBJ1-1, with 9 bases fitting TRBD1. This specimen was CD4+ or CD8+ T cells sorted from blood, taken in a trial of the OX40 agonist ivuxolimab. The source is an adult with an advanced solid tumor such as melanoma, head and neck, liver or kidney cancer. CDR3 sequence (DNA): TGCGCCAGCAGCTCCGCCGGACAGGGGATGGAAGCTTTCTTT. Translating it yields CASSSAGQGMEAFF. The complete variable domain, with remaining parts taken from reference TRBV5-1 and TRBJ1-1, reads KAGVTQTPRYLIKTRGQQVTLSCSPISGHRSVSWYQQTPGQGLQFLFEYFSETQRNKGNFPGRFSGRQFSNSRSEMNVSTLELGDSALYLCASSSAGQGMEAFFGQGTRLTVV.